This entry lists 32 T cell receptor beta chains sequenced from one sample in a study of early T cells in non-severe SARS-CoV-2 infection. TCRdb reprocessed the 5' RACE reads via MiXCR and lists one record per CDR3 protein. The sample yields tens of thousands of distinct CDR3 sequences, less than 15% seen once. The sequencing sample was made of whole blood. The receptor source for this set is an adult who was a healthcare worker with PCR-confirmed SARS-CoV-2 infection or an uninfected control (not recorded which).

This clonotype was seen a handful of times. This sequence joins TRBV3-1 and TRBJ1-4; no reliable D call. Germline loops: CDR1 LGHDT, CDR2 YNNKEL (reference sequence). V dropped 4 bases and J dropped 5 bases, with 8 bases sitting between them. The CDR3 loop spans 13 amino acids. CDR3 in DNA: TGTGCCAGCAGCCCCGATTTGAATGAAAAACTGTTTTTT. Its protein is CASSPDLNEKLFF.

The V gene is TRBV20-1, the J gene TRBJ2-1, with 9 bases aligning to TRBD2. J lost 3 bases, V lost 2 bases, and 2 bases had no gene match. CDR3 length: 14 residues. CDR1 and CDR2 from the germline V gene are DFQATT and SNEGSKA (reference sequence). The CDR3 loop is CSARLAGNYNEQFF. CDR3 DNA sequence: TGCAGTGCTAGACTAGCGGGGAACTACAATGAGCAGTTCTTC.

The CDR3 is CASSFDRDGYTF. As DNA, the CDR3 is TGTGCCAGCAGCTTTGACAGGGATGGCTACACCTTC. The J gene is TRBJ1-2, the V gene TRBV7-8, with 7 bases aligning to TRBD1. Germline-derived CDR1 and CDR2 are SGHVS and FQNEAQ. The CDR3 runs 12 residues. V dropped 3 bases and J dropped 6; count of bases not matched to a gene: 1.

The V and J genes are TRBV10-1 and TRBJ2-3; D is undetermined. Trimming pared 2 bases from V and 3 bases from J, leaving 3 bases between. Germline V lookup: CDR1 WNHNN, CDR2 SYGVQD (reference sequence). The CDR3 has 12 amino acids. CDR3 in amino acids: CASSEHTDTQYF. The CDR3 DNA sequence: TGCGCCAGCAGTGAGCATACAGATACGCAGTATTTT.

This clonotype has more than one count but fewer than ten. The chain employs TRBV10-3 and TRBJ2-7, with D unclear. Germline V gene data show CDR1 as ENHRY and CDR2 as SYGVKD. This CDR3 has 11 amino acids. V shed 4 bases and J shed 5 bases, with 6 bases lying between them. CDR3 coding DNA: TGTGCCATCAGTGGGGGAAACGAGCAGTACTTC. It codes for CAISGGNEQYF.

This clonotype was counted between two and nine times. The rearrangement links TRBV28 to TRBJ2-2; D is unclear. There are 14 residues in the CDR3. Trimming pared 6 bases from V and 4 bases from J, leaving 12 bases between. Germline loops: CDR1 MDHEN, CDR2 SYDVKM. CDR3 protein: CASSLRRLTGELFF. The CDR3 DNA reads TGTGCCAGCAGCCTACGACGGCTCACCGGGGAGCTGTTTTTT.

Only a few counts were recorded for this clonotype. V and J are TRBV9 and TRBJ2-5; D is possibly TRBD1 or TRBD2 (5 bases each). V lost 9 bases, J lost 2 bases, and 14 bases lay in between. The germline V gene has CDR1 SGDLS and CDR2 YYNGEE. The CDR3 loop spans 13 amino acids. Here the CDR3 reads CATLRDPQETQYF. Here the CDR3 DNA reads TGTGCCACCCTCCGGGACCCTCAAGAGACCCAGTACTTC. The full variable domain, with the rest looked up from reference TRBV9 and TRBJ2-5, is DSGVTQTPKHLITATGQRVTLRCSPRSGDLSVYWYQQSLDQGLQFLIQYYNGEERAKGNILERFSAQQFPDLHSELNLSSLELGDSALYFCATLRDPQETQYFGPGTRLLVL.

This clonotype was picked up a small number of times. This chain uses TRBV7-2 with TRBJ2-3; TRBD2 is a possible D gene (5 bases). V lost 3 bases and J 2 bases, leaving 15 bases between the germline ends. Germline V gene data show CDR1 as SGHTA and CDR2 as FQGNSA. This CDR3 region has 16 residues. Here the CDR3 DNA reads TGTGCCAGCAGCTTCCGGGCCGGGAAAAACACAGATACGCAGTATTTT. Its protein product is CASSFRAGKNTDTQYF.

The chain couples TRBV20-1 to TRBJ2-7; TRBD1 matches at 7 bases. The V gene end was trimmed by 4 bases and the J gene end by 0 bases; junction bases not matched to a gene: 6. CDR3 length equals 14 residues. The germline V gene encodes CDR1 DFQATT and CDR2 SNEGSKA (reference sequence). Here the CDR3 DNA reads TGCAGTGCTACAGGGGGTTCTAGCTCCTACGAGCAGTACTTC. It encodes CSATGGSSSYEQYF.

The chain uses TRBV27 and TRBJ2-1; TRBD1 agrees at 10 bases. Germline V gene data show CDR1 as MNHEY and CDR2 as SMNVEV (reference sequence). CDR3 length equals 16 residues. Trimming cost V 1 base and J 2 bases; bases outside gene matches: 2. Here the CDR3 DNA reads TGTGCCAGCAGTTTATTTGGGACAGGGGCCTACAATGAGCAGTTCTTC. Protein: CASSLFGTGAYNEQFF.

The sample holds a few counts of this clonotype. This chain joins TRBV7-3 and TRBJ2-1, with no clear D. Germline loops: CDR1 SGHTA, CDR2 FQGTGA. Trimming stripped 1 base from V and 2 bases from J, with 18 bases between. The CDR3 contains 18 residues. The DNA for the CDR3 is TGTGCCAGCAGCTTAATTTGGTTAACCTTGCCCGCCTACAATGAGCAGTTCTTC. Translating it yields CASSLIWLTLPAYNEQFF.

The chain employs TRBV4-2 and TRBJ1-4, with 8 bases fitting TRBD1. From germline, CDR1 is LGHNA and CDR2 YNFKEQ. This CDR3 spans 15 amino acids. J was trimmed by 3 bases and V by 3 bases; bases with no gene match: 3. In nucleotides, the CDR3 is TGTGCCAGCAGCCAGTCGACAGGGGCTAATGAAAAACTGTTTTTT. Protein sequence: CASSQSTGANEKLFF.

This clonotype was picked up many times. The chain carries TRBV3-1 and TRBJ2-3; D is unresolved. The CDR3 has 11 amino acids. Between the trimmed V and J ends, which lost 3 bases and 5 bases, there was a span of 3 bases. Germline loops: CDR1 LGHDT, CDR2 YNNKEL (reference sequence). As DNA, the CDR3 is TGTGCCAGCAGCCAGGGAGATACGCAGTATTTT. This gives the protein CASSQGDTQYF.

This clonotype was counted between two and nine times. The chain is built from TRBV27 and TRBJ1-3, with D perhaps TRBD1 (5 bases). The CDR3 is 15 amino acids. V was clipped by 6 bases and J by 2 bases, with 14 bases between them. The germline CDR1 and CDR2 sequences are MNHEY and SMNVEV (reference sequence). This CDR3 is CASSLNTGAGNTIYF. As DNA, the CDR3 is TGTGCCAGCAGCCTGAACACAGGAGCTGGAAACACCATATATTTT.

This clonotype was detected a few times. This chain uses TRBV5-8 with TRBJ1-2; 7 bases match TRBD1. This CDR3 comprises 13 residues. In germline, CDR1 is SGHTS, CDR2 YDEGEE. The V gene end was trimmed by 4 bases and the J gene end by 2 bases; junction bases not matched to a gene: 2. CDR3 DNA sequence: TGTGCCAGCAGCGTGGGACAGAACTATGGCTACACCTTC. Residues: CASSVGQNYGYTF.

This clonotype came up a few times. The V and J genes are TRBV5-6 and TRBJ2-3; 7 nucleotides match TRBD1. This CDR3 comprises 16 residues. The V segment lost 4 bases and the J segment 6 bases; nucleotides outside the gene matches: 14. The germline V gene has CDR1 SGHDT and CDR2 YYEEEE. CDR3 nucleotide sequence: TGTGCCAGCAGCCCAGACAGGGTATCCTTTCGGGATACGCAGTATTTT. This translates into CASSPDRVSFRDTQYF.

The chain uses TRBV4-2 and TRBJ2-1; TRBD1 matches at 10 bases. V lost 5 bases, J lost 8 bases, and 9 bases stayed unmatched. The length of the CDR3 is 15 residues. Germline V gene sequence: CDR1 LGHNA, CDR2 YNFKEQ. The CDR3 loop reads CASSTPGQGSYEQFF. The CDR3 bases are TGTGCCAGCAGCACACCGGGACAGGGGTCGTATGAGCAGTTCTTC.

This clonotype occurred a few times. The rearrangement links TRBV28 to TRBJ1-2; tentatively, D is TRBD1 (5 bases). Germline CDR1 is MDHEN and CDR2 is SYDVKM. Trimming took off 2 bases at V and 4 bases at J, with 8 bases between the two ends. CDR3 length equals 13 residues. The CDR3 DNA is TGTGCCAGCAGTTTACAGGGTTCCTATGGCTACACCTTC. Protein product: CASSLQGSYGYTF.

The chain is built from TRBV7-9 and TRBJ1-2; D is unclear. Trimming pared 5 bases from V and 2 bases from J, leaving 15 bases between. Looked up from germline, CDR1 is SEHNR and CDR2 is FQNEAQ (reference sequence). The CDR3 covers 15 residues. Written as DNA, the CDR3 is TGTGCCAGCAGCCCCCTCAGTAGTGGGAACTATGGCTACACCTTC. This gives the protein CASSPLSSGNYGYTF. The variable domain in full, completed from reference TRBV7-9 and TRBJ1-2, reads DTGVSQNPRHKITKRGQNVTFRCDPISEHNRLYWYRQTLGQGPEFLTYFQNEAQLEKSRLLSDRFSAERPKGSFSTLEIQRTEQGDSAMYLCASSPLSSGNYGYTFGSGTRLTVV.

At least ten counts were recorded for this clonotype. The chain joins TRBV28 to TRBJ2-3; tentatively, D is TRBD2 (6 bases). Germline values: CDR1 MDHEN, CDR2 SYDVKM. With 6 bases removed from V and 2 bases from J, the gap between germline ends came to 12 bases. The CDR3 length is 14 residues. The CDR3 nucleotides are TGTGCCAGCAGGGGGTTAGCGGACACAGATACGCAGTATTTT. Its translation: CASRGLADTDTQYF.

V gene TRBV25-1 combines with J gene TRBJ1-2; perhaps TRBD1 as D (5 bases). CDR1 is MGHDK and CDR2 is SYGVNS in the germline V gene. Trimming removed 2 bases at V and 8 bases at J, with 24 bases between. The CDR3 length is 17 residues. This CDR3 is CASSETVDWGRRKGYTF. Written as DNA, the CDR3 is TGTGCCAGCAGTGAAACTGTGGATTGGGGGAGACGTAAAGGCTACACCTTC.

V and J are TRBV3-1 and TRBJ1-2; 11 bases map to TRBD1. CDR3 size: 15 residues. Germline lookup yields CDR1 LGHDT and CDR2 YNNKEL (reference sequence). The junction had 6 bases not matched to a gene; V was cut back by 4 bases and J by 5 bases. CDR3 sequence reads: CASSLRTGGFYGYTF. Written as DNA, the CDR3 is TGTGCCAGCAGCCTACGGACAGGGGGCTTTTATGGCTACACCTTC.

The V and J genes are TRBV27 and TRBJ2-1, with D possibly being TRBD1 (7 bases). The CDR3 is made up of 13 amino acids. V lost 8 bases, J lost 9 bases, and 17 bases lay in between. The germline V gene encodes CDR1 MNHEY and CDR2 SMNVEV (reference sequence). CDR3 region: CASRTGPGVEQFF. The CDR3, as DNA: TGTGCCAGCCGGACAGGACCGGGGGTTGAGCAGTTCTTC.

This clonotype came up a few times. The chain employs TRBV5-1 and TRBJ2-3; a possible D gene is TRBD2 (5 bases). This CDR3 comprises 16 residues. From germline, CDR1 is SGHRS and CDR2 YFSETQ. Trimming cost V 3 bases and J 2 bases, with 16 bases left between them. In nucleotides, the CDR3 is TGCGCCAGCAGCTCCCCAGCGGTAACTTACACAGATACGCAGTATTTT. Residues: CASSSPAVTYTDTQYF.

V and J are TRBV28 and TRBJ2-7, with 8 bases that match TRBD1. The ends lost 6 bases at V and 1 base at J; junction bases unmatched: 8. The CDR3 sequence is 15 residues long. Germline CDR1 reads MDHEN; CDR2 reads SYDVKM. The CDR3 spells CASRAGQGLSYEQYF. Here the CDR3 DNA reads TGTGCCAGCAGGGCAGGACAGGGCCTTTCCTACGAGCAGTACTTC.

This sequence joins TRBV5-3 and TRBJ1-2, with 7 bases lining up with TRBD1. TRBV5-3 falls under the ORF class, with uncertain function. The CDR3 has 13 amino acids. Trimming cost V 5 bases and J 3 bases; bases outside gene matches: 4. The DNA for the CDR3 is TGTGCCAGAAGTACAGACAGGGACTATGGCTACACCTTC. Amino acid sequence: CARSTDRDYGYTF.

This clonotype has a count of ten or more. This sequence joins TRBV19 and TRBJ1-4; D gene ambiguous. The CDR3 has 15 residues. Germline CDR1 reads LNHDA; CDR2 reads SQIVND (reference sequence). Trimming removed 7 bases at V and 4 bases at J, with 16 bases between. DNA of the CDR3: TGTGCCAGTAATCCCTCCCAGTCGGTTAATGAAAAACTGTTTTTT. Its translation: CASNPSQSVNEKLFF. The whole variable domain, remainder taken from reference TRBV19 and TRBJ1-4, is DGGITQSPKYLFRKEGQNVTLSCEQNLNHDAMYWYRQDPGQGLRLIYYSQIVNDFQKGDIAEGYSVSREKKESFPLTVTSAQKNPTAFYLCASNPSQSVNEKLFFGSGTQLSVL.

This clonotype was counted between two and nine times. The J gene is TRBJ2-7, the V gene TRBV3-1; the D is unclear. The CDR3 covers 10 residues. The V gene's germline CDR1 is LGHDT and CDR2 YNNKEL (reference sequence). Trimming took 8 bases from V and 5 from J, leaving 7 bases between them. In DNA, the CDR3 is TGTGCCAGCGGAACCCACGAGCAGTACTTC. This encodes CASGTHEQYF.

In its sample, this clonotype was seen a few times. V and J are TRBV29-1 and TRBJ1-5; no clear D. Germline CDR1 reads SQVTM; CDR2 reads ANQGSEA. The CDR3 is 13 amino acids. V was cut by 4 bases and J by 3 bases, with 10 bases left in between. The CDR3 is CSVAPNYNQPQHF. CDR3 in DNA: TGCAGCGTTGCGCCGAACTACAATCAGCCCCAGCATTTT.

This clonotype was seen a handful of times. The rearrangement links TRBV12-3 or TRBV12-4 to TRBJ2-3; 8 positions match TRBD2. CDR3 length equals 16 residues. Losses at the gene ends were 2 bases for V and 0 bases for J; bases not matched to a gene: 4. The CDR3 region has the DNA TGTGCCAGCAGTTTACGGGGGGGGTTGAGCACAGATACGCAGTATTTT. It encodes CASSLRGGLSTDTQYF.

This clonotype was counted between two and nine times. The J gene is TRBJ1-2, the V gene TRBV7-2, with D uncertain. The CDR3 runs to 11 residues. Looked up from germline, CDR1 is SGHTA and CDR2 is FQGNSA. The V end was cut by 11 bases, the J end by 9 bases, with 16 bases between. CDR3 region: CAEDRNLRYTF. The CDR3, as DNA: TGTGCCGAGGACCGTAATCTGCGCTACACCTTC.

This clonotype was found a few times. V is TRBV5-1 and J is TRBJ2-7, with TRBD1 identical over 9 bases. CDR1 and CDR2 from the germline V gene are SGHRS and YFSETQ. The CDR3 is made up of 15 amino acids. The V segment lost 3 bases and the J segment 0 bases; nucleotides outside the gene matches: 4. CDR3 sequence reads: CASSSRDRDSYEQYF. CDR3 bases: TGCGCCAGCAGCTCCCGGGACAGGGACTCCTACGAGCAGTACTTC.